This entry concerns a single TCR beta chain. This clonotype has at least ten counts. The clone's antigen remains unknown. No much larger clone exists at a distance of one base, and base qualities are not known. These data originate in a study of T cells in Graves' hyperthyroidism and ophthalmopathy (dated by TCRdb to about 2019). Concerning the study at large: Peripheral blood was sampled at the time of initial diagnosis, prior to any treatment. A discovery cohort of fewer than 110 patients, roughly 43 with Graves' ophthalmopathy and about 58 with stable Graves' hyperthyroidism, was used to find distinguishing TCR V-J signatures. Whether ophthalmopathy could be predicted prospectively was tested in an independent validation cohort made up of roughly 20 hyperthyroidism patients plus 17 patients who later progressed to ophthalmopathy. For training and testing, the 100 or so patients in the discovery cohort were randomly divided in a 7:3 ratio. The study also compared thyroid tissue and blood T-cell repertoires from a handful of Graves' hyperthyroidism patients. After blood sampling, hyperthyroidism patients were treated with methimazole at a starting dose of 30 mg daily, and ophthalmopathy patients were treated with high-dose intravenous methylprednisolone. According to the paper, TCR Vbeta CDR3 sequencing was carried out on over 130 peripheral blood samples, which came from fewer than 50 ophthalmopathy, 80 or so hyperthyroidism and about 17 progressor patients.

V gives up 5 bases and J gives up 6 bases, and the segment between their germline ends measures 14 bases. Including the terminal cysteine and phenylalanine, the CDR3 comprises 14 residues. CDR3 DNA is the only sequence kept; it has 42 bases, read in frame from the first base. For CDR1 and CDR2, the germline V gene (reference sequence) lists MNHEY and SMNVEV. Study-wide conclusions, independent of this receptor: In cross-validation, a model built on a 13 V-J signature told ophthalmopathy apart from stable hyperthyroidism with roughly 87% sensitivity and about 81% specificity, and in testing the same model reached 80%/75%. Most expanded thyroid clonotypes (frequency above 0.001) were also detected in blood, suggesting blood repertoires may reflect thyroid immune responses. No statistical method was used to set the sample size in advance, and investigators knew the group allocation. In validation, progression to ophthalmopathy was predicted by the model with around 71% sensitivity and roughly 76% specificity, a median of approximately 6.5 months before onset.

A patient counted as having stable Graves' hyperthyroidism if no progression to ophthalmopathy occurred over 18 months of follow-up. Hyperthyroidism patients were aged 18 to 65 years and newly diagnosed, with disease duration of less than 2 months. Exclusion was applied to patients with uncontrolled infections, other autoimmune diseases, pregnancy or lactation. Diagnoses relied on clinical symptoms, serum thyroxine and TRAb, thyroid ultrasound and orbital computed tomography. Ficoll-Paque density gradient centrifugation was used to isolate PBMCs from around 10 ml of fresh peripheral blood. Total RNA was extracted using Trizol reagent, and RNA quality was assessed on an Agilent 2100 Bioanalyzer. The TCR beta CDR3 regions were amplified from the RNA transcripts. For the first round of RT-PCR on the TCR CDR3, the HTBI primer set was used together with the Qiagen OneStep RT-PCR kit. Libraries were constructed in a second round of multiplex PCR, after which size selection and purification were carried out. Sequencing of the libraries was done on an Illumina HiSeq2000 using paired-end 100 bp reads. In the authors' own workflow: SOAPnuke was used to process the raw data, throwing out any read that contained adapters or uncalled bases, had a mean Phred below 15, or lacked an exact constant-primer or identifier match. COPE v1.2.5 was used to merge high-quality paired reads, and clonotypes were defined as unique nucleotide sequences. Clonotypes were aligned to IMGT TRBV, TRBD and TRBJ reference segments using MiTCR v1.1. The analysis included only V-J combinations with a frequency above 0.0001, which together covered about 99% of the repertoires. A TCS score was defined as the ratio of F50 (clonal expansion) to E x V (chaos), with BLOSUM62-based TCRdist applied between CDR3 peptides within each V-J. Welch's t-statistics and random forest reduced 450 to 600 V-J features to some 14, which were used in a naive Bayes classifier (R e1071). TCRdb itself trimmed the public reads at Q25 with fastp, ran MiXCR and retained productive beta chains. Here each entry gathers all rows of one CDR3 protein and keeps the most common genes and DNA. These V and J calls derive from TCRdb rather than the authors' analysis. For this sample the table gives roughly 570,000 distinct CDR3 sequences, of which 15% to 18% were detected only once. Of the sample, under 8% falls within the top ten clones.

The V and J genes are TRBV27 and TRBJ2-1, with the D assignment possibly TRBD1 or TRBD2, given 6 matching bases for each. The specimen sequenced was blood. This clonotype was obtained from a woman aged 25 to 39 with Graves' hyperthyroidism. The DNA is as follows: TGTGCCAGCAGTGAGGGGGGCGTCTCCAATGAGCAGTTCTTC. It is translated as CASSEGGVSNEQFF.